This T cell receptor beta chain appears in the sequencing data of a study of blood T cell repertoires in COVID-19. Study-wide context: COVID-19 samples from acute and convalescent phases originated in the United States, Italy and Spain. Sources were T cells, B-cell-depleted T cells, or PBMCs; the material itself was cDNA or gDNA.

Methods used by the authors: By means of reference gene primer amplification, nucleated cell counts were estimated. Libraries were prepared by immunoSEQ multiplex PCR; TCRdb keeps only in-frame clonotypes and omits some of them. V and J calls and clone size are given by that table; D and trimming were obtained from the DNA. Of approximately 190,000 clones listed, approximately 91% were seen once; the top ten hold 6.2%. This sequence originates from a woman between 40 and 50 years old who had recovered from COVID-19. Material: peripheral blood.

The CDR3 DNA is TGCGCCAGCAGCCAGGGACAGGGGCAGTACTTC. Translation gives CASSQGQGQYF. This sequence joins TRBV5-1 and TRBJ2-7; 9 nucleotides line up with TRBD1. J gave up 9 bases and V 4 bases, and 2 bases lay outside the gene matches. In germline, CDR1 is SGHRS, CDR2 YFSETQ. The CDR3 consists of 11 residues.